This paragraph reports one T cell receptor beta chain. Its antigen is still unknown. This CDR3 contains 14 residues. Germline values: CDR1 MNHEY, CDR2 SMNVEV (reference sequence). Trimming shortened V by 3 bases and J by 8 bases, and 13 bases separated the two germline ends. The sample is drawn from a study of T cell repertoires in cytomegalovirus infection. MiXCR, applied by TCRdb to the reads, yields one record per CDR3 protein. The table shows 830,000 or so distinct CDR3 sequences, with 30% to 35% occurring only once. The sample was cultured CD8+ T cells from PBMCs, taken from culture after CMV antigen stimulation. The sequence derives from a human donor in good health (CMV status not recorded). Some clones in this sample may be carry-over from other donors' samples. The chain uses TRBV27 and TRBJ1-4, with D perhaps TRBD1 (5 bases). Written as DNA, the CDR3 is TGTGCCAGCAGTTTGAGACAGAGTGGAGAAAAACTGTTTTTT. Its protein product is CASSLRQSGEKLFF.